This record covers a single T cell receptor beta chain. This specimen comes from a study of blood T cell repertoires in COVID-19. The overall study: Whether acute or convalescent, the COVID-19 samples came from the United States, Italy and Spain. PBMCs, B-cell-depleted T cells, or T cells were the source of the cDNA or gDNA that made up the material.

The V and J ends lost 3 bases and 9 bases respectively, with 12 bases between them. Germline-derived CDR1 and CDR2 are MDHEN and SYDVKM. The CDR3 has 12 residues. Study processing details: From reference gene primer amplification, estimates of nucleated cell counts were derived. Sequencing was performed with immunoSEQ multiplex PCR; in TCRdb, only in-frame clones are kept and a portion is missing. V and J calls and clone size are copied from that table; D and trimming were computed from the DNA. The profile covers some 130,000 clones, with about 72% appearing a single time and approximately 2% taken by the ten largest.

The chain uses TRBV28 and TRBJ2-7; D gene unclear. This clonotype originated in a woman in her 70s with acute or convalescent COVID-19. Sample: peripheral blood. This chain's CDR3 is CASSLVRQVQYF. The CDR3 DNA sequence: TGTGCCAGCAGTTTGGTAAGGCAGGTGCAGTACTTC.